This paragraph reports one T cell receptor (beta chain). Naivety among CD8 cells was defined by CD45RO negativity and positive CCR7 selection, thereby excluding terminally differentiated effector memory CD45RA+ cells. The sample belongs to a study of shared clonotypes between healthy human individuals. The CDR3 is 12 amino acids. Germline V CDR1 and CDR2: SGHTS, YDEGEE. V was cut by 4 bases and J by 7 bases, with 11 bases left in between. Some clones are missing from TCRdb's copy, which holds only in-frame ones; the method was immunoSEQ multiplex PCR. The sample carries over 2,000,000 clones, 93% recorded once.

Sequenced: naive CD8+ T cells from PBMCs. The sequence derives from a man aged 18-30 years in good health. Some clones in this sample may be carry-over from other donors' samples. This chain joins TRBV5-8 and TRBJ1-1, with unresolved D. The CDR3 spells CASSPSEIEAFF. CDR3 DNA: TGTGCCAGCAGCCCCTCTGAAATTGAAGCTTTCTTT.